This is a list of T cell receptor beta chains from one sample in a study of cytomegalovirus exposure and HLA in healthy donors. Assay used: immunoSEQ multiplex PCR; TCRdb lists only in-frame clones, some missing. The sample has about 89,000 clones; about 80% are singletons. Sample: PBMCs. The source is a female donor in good health and CMV-seropositive. Each CDR3 is given with its conserved first and last residue. Each record gives: D gene, J gene, clone size, V gene, CDR3 length, CDR3 protein, CDR3 DNA. The D gene is left open where the match is weak. Clone size, where shown, is once, few, many, or a class for clones that have expanded.

d_call: NA
j_call: TRBJ1-3
clone_size: few
v_call: TRBV9
cdr3_length: 16
cdr3_aa: CASSANRDFPGNTIYF
cdr3_nt: TGTGCCAGCAGCGCCAACCGGGACTTCCCTGGAAACACCATATATTTT

d_call: TRBD1
j_call: TRBJ1-4
clone_size: NA
v_call: TRBV5-1
cdr3_length: 15
cdr3_aa: CASSPDRAPREKLFF
cdr3_nt: TGCGCCAGCAGCCCTGACAGGGCCCCTCGTGAAAAACTGTTTTTT

d_call: NA
j_call: TRBJ1-1
clone_size: NA
v_call: TRBV10-2
cdr3_length: 13
cdr3_aa: CASYLDRNTEAFF
cdr3_nt: TGCGCCAGCTACCTAGACAGGAACACTGAAGCTTTCTTT

d_call: NA
j_call: TRBJ1-5
clone_size: NA
v_call: TRBV21-1
cdr3_length: 18
cdr3_aa: CASSIGDRVGGSNQPQHF
cdr3_nt: TGTGCCAGCAGCATAGGTGACAGGGTAGGGGGTAGCAATCAGCCCCAGCATTTC

d_call: NA
j_call: TRBJ2-7
clone_size: once
v_call: TRBV9
cdr3_length: 13
cdr3_aa: CASGTGPMHEQYF
cdr3_nt: TGTGCCAGCGGTACAGGGCCAATGCACGAGCAGTACTTC

d_call: TRBD1
j_call: TRBJ1-2
clone_size: NA
v_call: TRBV7-9
cdr3_length: 15
cdr3_aa: CASSLATGGVKGYTF
cdr3_nt: TGTGCCAGCAGCTTAGCGACAGGGGGCGTGAAGGGCTACACCTTC

d_call: TRBD1
j_call: TRBJ1-4
clone_size: NA
v_call: TRBV18
cdr3_length: 17
cdr3_aa: CASSPGQGVATNEKLFF
cdr3_nt: TGTGCCAGCTCACCGGGACAGGGGGTTGCAACTAATGAAAAACTGTTTTTT

d_call: TRBD2
j_call: TRBJ2-3
clone_size: once
v_call: TRBV7-9
cdr3_length: 17
cdr3_aa: CASSRQGLAGTTDTQYF
cdr3_nt: TGTGCCAGCAGCCGACAAGGACTAGCGGGGACCACAGATACGCAGTATTTT

d_call: TRBD1
j_call: TRBJ1-1
clone_size: NA
v_call: TRBV7-9
cdr3_length: 13
cdr3_aa: CASSWDSATEAFF
cdr3_nt: TGTGCCAGCAGCTGGGACAGTGCCACTGAAGCTTTCTTT

d_call: NA
j_call: TRBJ2-5
clone_size: NA
v_call: TRBV5-6
cdr3_length: 14
cdr3_aa: CASSFNRAWKTQYF
cdr3_nt: TGTGCCAGCAGCTTCAACAGGGCCTGGAAGACCCAGTACTTC

d_call: NA
j_call: TRBJ2-3
clone_size: NA
v_call: TRBV5-6
cdr3_length: 11
cdr3_aa: CASGQDSTQYF
cdr3_nt: TGTGCCAGCGGCCAGGATAGTACGCAGTATTTT

d_call: TRBD1
j_call: TRBJ1-4
clone_size: once
v_call: TRBV6-5
cdr3_length: 14
cdr3_aa: CASSSGQANEKLFF
cdr3_nt: TGTGCCAGCAGTTCGGGACAGGCTAATGAAAAACTGTTTTTT

d_call: NA
j_call: TRBJ1-5
clone_size: few
v_call: TRBV7-9
cdr3_length: 16
cdr3_aa: CASSLVVAGGNQPQHF
cdr3_nt: TGTGCCAGCAGCTTAGTGGTTGCAGGGGGCAATCAGCCCCAGCATTTT

d_call: TRBD2
j_call: TRBJ2-5
clone_size: NA
v_call: TRBV29-1
cdr3_length: 16
cdr3_aa: CSVEEGYAGGSETQYF
cdr3_nt: TGCAGCGTTGAAGAAGGGTACGCGGGGGGGTCAGAGACCCAGTACTTC

d_call: NA
j_call: TRBJ1-1
clone_size: few
v_call: TRBV5-4
cdr3_length: 14
cdr3_aa: CASSSRDKNTEAFF
cdr3_nt: TGTGCCAGCAGCTCCCGGGACAAGAACACTGAAGCTTTCTTT

d_call: TRBD1
j_call: TRBJ2-5
clone_size: NA
v_call: TRBV5-6
cdr3_length: 16
cdr3_aa: CASSLGTGGAWETQYF
cdr3_nt: TGTGCCAGCAGCTTGGGGACAGGGGGCGCATGGGAGACCCAGTACTTC

d_call: NA
j_call: TRBJ1-1
clone_size: NA
v_call: TRBV19
cdr3_length: 12
cdr3_aa: CASNEGGTEAFF
cdr3_nt: TGTGCCAGTAATGAGGGAGGAACTGAAGCTTTCTTT

d_call: TRBD2
j_call: TRBJ2-1
clone_size: NA
v_call: TRBV5-1
cdr3_length: 14
cdr3_aa: CASSLGASGNEQFF
cdr3_nt: TGCGCCAGCAGCTTGGGAGCTAGCGGCAATGAGCAGTTCTTC